This note documents a single T cell receptor (beta chain) sequence. Its antigen is not known. This sample was taken from a study of neurological immune-mediated disorders. The CDR3 loop spans 13 amino acids. Trimming pared 1 base from V and 5 bases from J, leaving 7 bases between. CDR1 is SGHKS and CDR2 is YYEKEE in the germline V gene (reference sequence). Study-wide results and caveats: Patients with HTLV-1-associated myelopathy had the highest level of TCR clonal expansion, whereas patients with multiple sclerosis had the lowest level, falling beneath the level found in healthy controls.

By 5'RACE with 10-nucleotide random UMIs, the cDNA was made. TCRdb used MiXCR to reprocess the 5' RACE reads, holding one entry per CDR3 protein. The table shows tens of thousands of distinct CDR3 sequences, with over 4% occurring only once. The unsorted libraries were produced from 2 million PBMCs held at -80 C. The TCR originated in a man over 45 with multiple sclerosis. The chain combines TRBV5-5 with TRBJ2-1, with D possibly matching TRBD1 (6 bases). Material for sequencing was PBMCs. CDR3 nucleotides: TGTGCCAGCAGCTTGTGGGACAACAATGAGCAGTTCTTC. This sequence encodes CASSLWDNNEQFF.